A single TCR beta chain is shown here with its context. Its antigen target is currently unknown. Qualities for individual bases were not recorded, and no much larger clone is one base off. CDR1 MDHEN and CDR2 SYDVKM are derived from the germline V gene. The CDR3 numbers 15 residues from cysteine through phenylalanine. Just the 45-base CDR3 DNA is kept, in frame starting at base 1. The V end loses 0 bases and the J end loses 1 base, and a stretch of 9 bases separates them. Participants in the prospective study were aged roughly 18 to 89 years, lived in about two dozen United States geographic areas, and enrolled through a virtual design. Cohort assignment in the prospective study relied on participant-reported clinical history from a screening survey and a study questionnaire. ImmuneRACE Cohort 3 recovered participants were defined by two consecutive negative NP/OP PCR tests, healthcare professional clearance, or symptom resolution. Each participant in the prospective study had whole blood, serum and a nasopharyngeal or oropharyngeal swab collected by mobile phlebotomists. Prospective study participants could optionally give additional blood draws and questionnaires over a 2-month period. Blood samples from the prospective study were shipped frozen or at room temperature prior to DNA extraction.

The sample belongs to a study of blood T cell repertoires in COVID-19 (dated by TCRdb to about 2020). Concerning the study at large: Samples from collaborators originated in the United States, Italy and Spain and spanned both the acute and convalescent phases of COVID-19. Sample metadata almost always included a de-identified subject ID, COVID-19 status, age in years and sex. Subjects who had been exposed to COVID-19, were actively infected with it, or had recovered from it provided the deeply sampled blood TCRbeta repertoires that made up the dataset. A freely available public database, intended as a resource for researchers studying the immune response to SARS-CoV-2, is where the repertoires were released. Samples came from the ongoing ImmuneRACE study (first 160 participants) plus 1,254 subjects from 6 global collaborators. Where available, HLA class I and class II types were obtained from metadata supplied by the sample provider rather than from assay-based typing. The material from the prospective study consisted of cDNA or gDNA derived from T cells, B-cell-depleted T cells, or PBMCs. What the work shows at the level of the full study, not this receptor alone: The amount of clinical and demographic metadata varied by source and participant and was provided uncurated.

The immunoSEQ Assay, a bias-controlled multiplex PCR, was used to amplify TCRbeta CDR3 regions from genomic DNA. In the authors' own workflow: Within the assay, amplification of reference gene primers was used to estimate how many nucleated cells each sample contained. To quantify the absolute abundance of each unique TCRbeta CDR3 rearrangement, sequence reads were collapsed and filtered. For each sample, productive Simpson clonality was calculated as the square root of Simpson's diversity index over productive rearrangements. The source is immuneACCESS, and TCRdb retained only in-frame sequences with V and J called. Part of the clones is not carried over; for the studies checked, unresolved V genes explain less than half of this, and the remainder is unexplained. V and J calls and clone size are those listed in that table; D and trimming were worked out from the DNA. The sample includes 250,000 to 300,000 clones, with 89% observed a single time. The top ten hold about 1.8% of the sample.

The chain employs TRBV28 and TRBJ1-2; TRBD1 might be the D gene, on 6 matching bases. The clonotype comes from a woman between 40 and 55 years old who had recovered from COVID-19. The sequenced sample consisted of PBMCs or T cells enriched from blood (not recorded which). The CDR3 region reads CASSLWSDSNYGYTF. The sequenced DNA is TGTGCCAGCAGTTTATGGTCGGACAGTAACTATGGCTACACCTTC.